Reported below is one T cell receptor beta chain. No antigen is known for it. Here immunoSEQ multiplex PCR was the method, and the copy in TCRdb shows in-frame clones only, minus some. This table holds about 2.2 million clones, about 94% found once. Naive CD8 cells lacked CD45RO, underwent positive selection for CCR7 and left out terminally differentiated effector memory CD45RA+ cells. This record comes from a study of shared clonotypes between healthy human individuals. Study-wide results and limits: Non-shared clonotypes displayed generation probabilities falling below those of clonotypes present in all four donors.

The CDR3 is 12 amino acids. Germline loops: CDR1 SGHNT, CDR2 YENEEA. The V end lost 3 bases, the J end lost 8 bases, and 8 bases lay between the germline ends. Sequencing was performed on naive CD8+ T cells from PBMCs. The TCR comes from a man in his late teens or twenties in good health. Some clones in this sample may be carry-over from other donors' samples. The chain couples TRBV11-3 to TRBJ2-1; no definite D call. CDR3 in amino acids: CASSLNGDEQFF. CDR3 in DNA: TGTGCCAGCAGCTTGAATGGCGATGAGCAGTTCTTC.